These 21 T cell receptor beta chains were sequenced from one sample in a study of blood T cell repertoires in COVID-19. Assay: immunoSEQ multiplex PCR; the TCRdb copy retains only in-frame clones and omits some. The sample consists of about 40,000 clones, about 80% of them appearing once. Specimen: peripheral blood. The receptors come from an elderly man with active or convalescent COVID-19.

J is TRBJ2-3 and V is TRBV30, with D possibly matching TRBD2 (6 bases). The germline gives CDR1 GTSNPN, CDR2 SVGIG (reference sequence). Trimming removed 4 bases at V and 4 bases at J, with 18 bases between. The length of the CDR3 is 15 residues. The CDR3 DNA is TGTGCCTGGAAGGGGAAGGTAGCGGCTGCAGATACGCAGTATTTT. Its protein product is CAWKGKVAAADTQYF.

The V call is TRBV3-1 (or the pseudogene TRBV3-2), the J call TRBJ2-1, with unresolved D. The CDR3 totals 20 residues. Looked up from germline, CDR1 is LGHDT and CDR2 is YNNKEL (reference sequence). Trimming took off 0 bases at V and 0 bases at J, with 21 bases between the two ends. The CDR3 coding sequence is TGTGCCAGCAGCCAAGATCTTTCGAAAGTGGTGGTCAGCTCCTACAATGAGCAGTTCTTC. Protein: CASSQDLSKVVVSSYNEQFF.

V and J are TRBV28 and TRBJ2-1; 7 bases are a match to TRBD2. The CDR3 totals 15 residues. The germline gives CDR1 MDHEN, CDR2 SYDVKM. Trimming removed 6 bases from V and 5 bases from J; junction bases left unmatched: 10. The CDR3, as DNA: TGTGCCAGCAGCCCCCCGGGGGGAAGACACAATGAGCAGTTCTTC. Protein sequence: CASSPPGGRHNEQFF.

The genes are TRBV5-1 and TRBJ2-7; 11 nucleotides line up with TRBD1. V shed 1 base and J 2 bases; nucleotides not matched to a gene: 5. The length of the CDR3 is 16 residues. Germline CDR1 SGHRS, CDR2 YFSETQ. Written as DNA, the CDR3 is TGCGCCAGCAGCTTGCCCGGGACAGGGGGTACCTACGAGCAGTACTTC. It is translated as CASSLPGTGGTYEQYF.

This chain joins TRBV15 and TRBJ2-1; TRBD2 matches 13 bases. The CDR3 covers 13 residues. Germline V gene data show CDR1 as LNHNV and CDR2 as YYDKDF (reference sequence). Trimming cost V 9 bases and J 10 bases; bases outside gene matches: 6. In nucleotides, the CDR3 is TGTGCCACGGGGACTAGCGGGATCTTAGAGCAGTTCTTC. Encoded protein: CATGTSGILEQFF.

The V gene is TRBV11-3, the J gene TRBJ2-2, with 7 nucleotides matching TRBD2. The CDR3 totals 13 residues. Unmatched junction bases numbered 4, after V lost 6 bases and J lost 6 bases. Looked up from germline, CDR1 is SGHNT and CDR2 is YENEEA. The CDR3 loop reads CASRPTSAGELFF. In DNA, the CDR3 is TGTGCCAGCAGGCCTACTAGCGCCGGGGAGCTGTTTTTT.

In this sample, this clone turned up once. The chain is built from TRBV13 and TRBJ2-7, with D possibly TRBD1 on 6 matching bases. Between the trimmed V and J ends, which lost 4 bases and 5 bases, there was a span of 21 bases. The CDR3 spans 16 residues. From germline, CDR1 is PRHDT and CDR2 FYEKMQ (reference sequence). The CDR3 nucleotides read TGTGCCAGCAGCTCTACCCCGACAGGACCCGGCAACGAGCAGTACTTC. Its protein is CASSSTPTGPGNEQYF. The full variable domain, its missing parts supplied by reference TRBV13 and TRBJ2-7, is AAGVIQSPRHLIKEKRETATLKCYPIPRHDTVYWYQQGPGQDPQFLISFYEKMQSDKGSIPDRFSAQQFSDYHSELNMSSLELGDSALYFCASSSTPTGPGNEQYFGPGTRLTVT.

The DNA of the CDR3 is TGTGCCAGCAGTACCGGGACTAGCGGCTCCTACGAGCAGTACTTC. The encoded protein is CASSTGTSGSYEQYF. This chain uses TRBV27 with TRBJ2-7; 11 bases fit TRBD2. With V trimmed by 5 bases and J by 0 bases, 3 bases remained unmatched. Germline loops: CDR1 MNHEY, CDR2 SMNVEV (reference sequence). This CDR3 contains 15 residues.

This chain joins TRBV5-6 and TRBJ1-1; D gene ambiguous. Germline assignment: CDR1 SGHDT and CDR2 YYEEEE. This CDR3 is built from 12 residues. V was shortened by 1 base and J by 7 bases, with 8 bases between the two germline ends. The DNA for the CDR3 is TGTGCCAGCAGCTTGTTACACCTTGAAGCTTTCTTT. As protein: CASSLLHLEAFF. The full variable domain, its missing parts supplied by reference TRBV5-6 and TRBJ1-1, is DAGVTQSPTHLIKTRGQQVTLRCSPKSGHDTVSWYQQALGQGPQFIFQYYEEEERQRGNFPDRFSGHQFPNYSSELNVNALLLGDSALYLCASSLLHLEAFFGQGTRLTVV.

The chain couples TRBV5-1 to TRBJ1-1; maybe TRBD1 (6 bases). This CDR3 is built from 14 residues. Trimming cost V 3 bases and J 1 base, with 10 bases left between them. Germline lookup yields CDR1 SGHRS and CDR2 YFSETQ. The CDR3 reads CASSSQGSNTEAFF. The CDR3 DNA reads as TGCGCCAGCAGCTCTCAGGGGTCGAACACTGAAGCTTTCTTT.

The chain employs TRBV7-3 and TRBJ1-1; D is perhaps TRBD1 (6 bases). Trimming left V 5 bases short and J 1 base short, with 8 bases between. This CDR3 is built from 13 residues. Looked up from germline, CDR1 is SGHTA and CDR2 is FQGTGA. The CDR3 sequence is CASSRGQNTEAFF. CDR3 sequence (DNA): TGTGCCAGCAGCCGGGGACAGAACACTGAAGCTTTCTTT.

This chain uses TRBV10-3 with TRBJ1-1; 8 bases align to TRBD1. Losses at the gene ends were 6 bases for V and 0 bases for J; bases not matched to a gene: 6. Germline CDR1 is ENHRY and CDR2 is SYGVKD. The CDR3 runs 15 residues. This chain's CDR3 is CAIRDRDIMNTEAFF. CDR3 coding DNA: TGTGCCATCAGGGACAGGGACATTATGAACACTGAAGCTTTCTTT.

DNA of the CDR3: TGTGCCAGCAGCTTGAGGGTAGAAAATGAAAAACTGTTTTTT. Amino acids: CASSLRVENEKLFF. The genes are TRBV7-9 and TRBJ1-4; no clear D gene. CDR3 length: 14 residues. Germline CDR1 and CDR2: SEHNR and FQNEAQ (reference sequence). The V end was cut by 3 bases, the J end by 5 bases, with 10 bases between.

The rearrangement joins TRBV5-6 to TRBJ2-3; a weak D match, TRBD2 (6 bases). Germline V gene lookup returns CDR1 SGHDT and CDR2 YYEEEE. CDR3 length: 18 amino acids. Trimming removed 0 bases at V and 0 bases at J, with 17 bases between. CDR3 residues: CASSLGFSGTFSTDTQYF. The CDR3 nucleotides read TGTGCCAGCAGCTTGGGGTTTAGCGGAACCTTTAGCACAGATACGCAGTATTTT.

The V gene is TRBV19, the J gene TRBJ1-2, with TRBD1 matching 9 bases. The CDR3 has 16 residues. The germline CDR1 and CDR2 sequences are LNHDA and SQIVND (reference sequence). Losses at the gene ends were 0 bases for V and 4 bases for J; bases not matched to a gene: 6. CDR3 nucleotides: TGTGCCAGTAGTATAGAAAGGACAGGGGACGGCTATGGCTACACCTTC. Its translation: CASSIERTGDGYGYTF.

The chain carries TRBV4-2 and TRBJ1-2, with D unclear. CDR1 and CDR2 (germline): LGHNA, YNFKEQ. V was cut by 4 bases and J by 5 bases, with 14 bases left in between. The CDR3 sequence is 14 residues long. The CDR3 sequence: CASSPMGDSYGYTF. Written as DNA, the CDR3 is TGTGCCAGCAGCCCGATGGGAGATAGTTATGGCTACACCTTC.

The CDR3 sequence: CATSDLASTNTDTQYF. For the CDR3, the DNA is TGTGCCACCAGTGATTTAGCATCCACGAACACAGATACGCAGTATTTT. V usage is TRBV24-1 and J usage is TRBJ2-3; D not resolved. V lost 1 base, J lost 2 bases, and 12 bases lay in between. This CDR3 spans 16 amino acids. In germline, CDR1 is KGHDR, CDR2 SFDVKD.

This clone was seen only once. The chain employs TRBV14 and TRBJ2-7; TRBD2 matches 13 bases. Trimming cost V 3 bases and J 4 bases; bases outside gene matches: 6. Per germline, CDR1 SGHDN and CDR2 FVKESK. The CDR3 is 16 residues long. CDR3 amino acids: CASSHRTSGSHYEQYF. CDR3 nucleotide sequence: TGTGCCAGCAGCCACCGGACTAGCGGGAGTCATTACGAGCAGTACTTC.

The chain recombines TRBV5-6 with TRBJ2-1; no reliable D call. Germline V gene lookup returns CDR1 SGHDT and CDR2 YYEEEE. This CDR3 contains 12 residues. V was clipped by 5 bases and J by 6 bases, with 9 bases between them. The CDR3: CASSRQVNEQFF. The CDR3 coding sequence is TGTGCCAGCAGTCGCCAGGTCAATGAGCAGTTCTTC. Full variable domain (rest looked up from reference TRBV5-6 and TRBJ2-1): DAGVTQSPTHLIKTRGQQVTLRCSPKSGHDTVSWYQQALGQGPQFIFQYYEEEERQRGNFPDRFSGHQFPNYSSELNVNALLLGDSALYLCASSRQVNEQFFGPGTRLTVL.

The chain has TRBV4-1 and TRBJ1-2; tentative D call: TRBD1 (6 bases). Germline loops: CDR1 MGHRA, CDR2 YSYEKL. This CDR3 has 14 residues. The germline V and J ends were trimmed by 4 bases and 8 bases, with 17 bases remaining between them. CDR3 in amino acids: CASSLGAGARGYTF. CDR3 bases: TGCGCCAGCAGCCTCGGGGCGGGGGCGCGGGGCTACACCTTC.

This chain uses TRBV6-1 with TRBJ2-2; 7 positions agree with TRBD1. V was clipped by 4 bases and J by 0 bases; unmatched bases: 5. The CDR3 contains 16 residues. Germline V CDR1 and CDR2: MNHNS, SASEGT. DNA for the CDR3: TGTGCCAGCAGTGTTCAAGGGACAGCGAACACCGGGGAGCTGTTTTTT. Encoded protein: CASSVQGTANTGELFF.